The entry below describes one T cell receptor beta chain. Its antigen is as yet unknown. Unmatched junction bases numbered 6, after V lost 4 bases and J lost 4 bases. Germline CDR1 SGHTS, CDR2 YDEGEE. This CDR3 is built from 14 residues. The data originate from a study of cytomegalovirus exposure and HLA in healthy donors. Notes on the study in general: Of the V segments, some could not be distinguished, including TRBV6-2 and TRBV6-3, and were excluded.

The PCR used 60 Vbeta and 13 Jbeta primers. The assay was immunoSEQ multiplex PCR, and TCRdb's table has in-frame clones only and misses some. The sample lists some 120,000 clones, less than 85% occurring once. The chain couples TRBV5-8 to TRBJ2-5, with TRBD1 matching over 8 bases. The sequence came from a man aged 30 to 39 in good health and CMV-seronegative. Sample: PBMCs. CDR3 nucleotide sequence: TGTGCCAGCAGCACCGGACAGGGCTTAGAGACCCAGTACTTC. This gives the protein CASSTGQGLETQYF.